At least ten counts were recorded for the clone carrying this TCR beta chain. The antigen is undetermined. The data derive from a study of T cells in Graves' hyperthyroidism and ophthalmopathy. Germline V CDR1 and CDR2: SGHTS, YDEGEE. The CDR3 is made up of 15 amino acids. The V gene end was trimmed by 0 bases and the J gene end by 3 bases; junction bases not matched to a gene: 3. General observations from the study: A 13 V-J model separated ophthalmopathy from stable hyperthyroidism. Among thyroid clonotypes expanded above 0.001, most also appeared in blood.

RNA transcripts gave rise to amplified TCR beta CDR3 regions. The HTBI primer set drove a first-round RT-PCR of the TCR CDR3. TCRdb passed the multiplex PCR reads through MiXCR, listing each CDR3 protein once. Among about 560,000 distinct CDR3 sequences listed, around 17% were seen once. V is TRBV5-8 and J is TRBJ2-5, with 9 bases identical to TRBD1. This clonotype originated in a woman aged 18-29 years with Graves' hyperthyroidism. Sequenced: blood. The CDR3 DNA follows: TGTGCCAGCAGCTTGGATAGGACAGGGGAAGAGACCCAGTACTTC. Its protein is CASSLDRTGEETQYF.